This T cell receptor beta chain was documented in a study of blood T cell repertoires in COVID-19. Generated by immunoSEQ multiplex PCR, the TCRdb table keeps only in-frame clones and is missing some. The sample carries hundreds of thousands of clones, around 86% recorded once. Assignment of participants to cohorts was predicated upon participant-reported clinical history. The V segment lost 7 bases and the J segment 0 bases; nucleotides outside the gene matches: 9. Germline values: CDR1 SGHTA, CDR2 FQGNSA. The CDR3 totals 16 residues. This sequence was found in a man aged 40-55 years who had recovered from COVID-19. The genes are TRBV7-2 and TRBJ1-1; 9 bases line up with TRBD1. Sequencing input: PBMCs or T cells enriched from blood (not recorded which). The CDR3 region is CASIPGQGPMNTEAFF. For the CDR3, the DNA is TGTGCCAGCATCCCGGGACAGGGCCCTATGAACACTGAAGCTTTCTTT.